Listed here are 9 T cell receptor beta chains from one sample, sequenced in a study of cytotoxic CD8 clonotypes in ibrutinib-treated CLL. This table comes from immunoSEQ multiplex PCR, and its TCRdb copy is limited to in-frame clones, with some not included. The table lists fewer than 50,000 clones, approximately 70% of them singletons. Material: PBMCs, obtained after 12 months of ibrutinib treatment. The receptors were sampled from a human donor with chronic lymphocytic leukemia.

This clone was counted only a few times. J is TRBJ2-3 and V is TRBV7-7, with D perhaps TRBD1 (5 bases). Germline loops: CDR1 SSHAT, CDR2 FNYEAQ (reference sequence). The CDR3 totals 13 residues. Trimming removed 0 bases at V and 7 bases at J, with 8 bases between. The CDR3 is CASSLAGQHTQYF. The CDR3 DNA sequence: TGTGCCAGCAGCTTAGCGGGGCAGCATACGCAGTATTTT.

This clone was detected a few times. Other DNA sequences in the sample encode the same CDR3. The chain employs TRBV5-6 and TRBJ2-7, with 7 nucleotides matching TRBD1. The CDR3 is 14 residues long. After removal of 2 bases from V and 3 bases from J, the junction contained 5 bases not matched to a gene. The V gene's germline CDR1 is SGHDT and CDR2 YYEEEE. The CDR3 sequence: CASSLRQGGYEQYF. CDR3 coding DNA: TGTGCCAGCAGCTTACGACAGGGCGGCTACGAGCAGTACTTC.

The chain employs TRBV19 and TRBJ1-4, with 9 nucleotides matching TRBD1. CDR1 and CDR2 from the germline V gene are LNHDA and SQIVND (reference sequence). The trim removed 5 bases at V and 7 bases at J, leaving 8 bases unmatched. This CDR3 spans 15 amino acids. CDR3 amino acids: CASSGETGGSEKLFF. The DNA for the CDR3 is TGTGCCAGTAGTGGGGAGACAGGGGGTAGTGAAAAACTGTTTTTT.

The CDR3 here is CASSLASYTEAFF. In nucleotides, the CDR3 is TGCGCCAGCAGCTTGGCGAGTTACACTGAAGCTTTCTTT. The chain carries TRBV5-1 and TRBJ1-1; D is undetermined. The germline V gene has CDR1 SGHRS and CDR2 YFSETQ. Trimming removed 0 bases at V and 3 bases at J, with 6 bases between. The length of the CDR3 is 13 residues.

This clone turned up a few times. The chain joins TRBV7-9 to TRBJ1-4, with TRBD1 as a possible D gene (6 bases). The V and J ends lost 5 bases and 4 bases respectively, with 14 bases between them. The germline CDR1 and CDR2 sequences are SEHNR and FQNEAQ (reference sequence). The CDR3 runs 15 residues. The DNA of the CDR3 is TGTGCCAGCAGCCAACGGACAGACTTTAATGAAAAACTGTTTTTT. Amino acids: CASSQRTDFNEKLFF. Together with reference TRBV7-9 and TRBJ1-4, the CDR3 gives the full variable domain: DTGVSQNPRHKITKRGQNVTFRCDPISEHNRLYWYRQTLGQGPEFLTYFQNEAQLEKSRLLSDRFSAERPKGSFSTLEIQRTEQGDSAMYLCASSQRTDFNEKLFFGSGTQLSVL.

The CDR3 DNA reads as TGTGCCAGCAGTAGACAGGGGGTCCGGGACATTCAGTACTTC. It is translated as CASSRQGVRDIQYF. This chain uses TRBV28 with TRBJ2-4; 9 bases fit TRBD1. This CDR3 is built from 14 residues. Losses at the gene ends were 5 bases for V and 8 bases for J; bases not matched to a gene: 7. CDR1 is MDHEN and CDR2 is SYDVKM in the germline V gene.

The genes are TRBV4-2 and TRBJ2-7, with 7 nucleotides matching TRBD2. Germline CDR1 reads LGHNA; CDR2 reads YNFKEQ. V trimming: 0 bases; J trimming: 7 bases; junction bases outside the gene matches: 9. The CDR3 loop spans 15 amino acids. Here the CDR3 reads CASSQDAWGGTEQYF. For the CDR3, the DNA is TGTGCCAGCAGCCAAGATGCCTGGGGGGGTACTGAGCAGTACTTC.

This clone was seen a single time. The chain has TRBV29-1 and TRBJ2-3; tentatively, D is TRBD1 (5 bases). Germline V gene lookup returns CDR1 SQVTM and CDR2 ANQGSEA. The CDR3 covers 11 residues. V was trimmed by 3 bases and J by 5 bases, leaving 6 bases between them. Here the CDR3 reads CSVDRVDTQYF. The CDR3 nucleotides are TGCAGCGTTGACAGGGTAGATACGCAGTATTTT.

This clone was observed a few times. This chain joins TRBV11-2 and TRBJ2-3, with 13 nucleotides matching TRBD2. Trimming removed 6 bases from V and 0 bases from J; junction bases left unmatched: 3. CDR3 length: 16 residues. Looked up from germline, CDR1 is SGHAT and CDR2 is FQNNGV. The CDR3 protein is CASRRGLAGSTDTQYF. The CDR3 DNA reads TGTGCCAGCAGACGGGGACTAGCGGGGAGCACAGATACGCAGTATTTT.